What follows are 23 T cell receptor beta chains derived from one specimen sequenced in a study of blood T cells in healthy people across ages. PCR was performed a second time for about 7 to 12 cycles using a sample-barcoded 5' primer and a J-beta primer mix. One entry per CDR3 protein, called by TCRdb with MiXCR from the 5' RACE reads. Altogether about 700,000 distinct CDR3 sequences are present, approximately 31% being singletons, with the ten largest covering 15% to 17%. Sequencing input: blood. The receptors originated from a woman older than 75 in good health.

This clonotype was observed a handful of times. This chain connects TRBV20-1 to TRBJ2-7; D might be TRBD1 (5 bases). CDR3 size: 15 residues. Between the trimmed V and J ends, which lost 1 base and 5 bases, there was a span of 18 bases. Germline V CDR1 and CDR2: DFQATT, SNEGSKA (reference sequence). CDR3 bases: TGCAGTGCTAGAGTTAGTGGGGCCCGGAGCCACGAGCAGTACTTC. Translating it yields CSARVSGARSHEQYF.

This rearrangement joins TRBV20-1 to TRBJ1-6; a weak D match, TRBD1 (5 bases). Between the trimmed V and J ends, which lost 6 bases and 8 bases, there was a span of 14 bases. Germline lookup yields CDR1 DFQATT and CDR2 SNEGSKA (reference sequence). This CDR3 spans 13 amino acids. CDR3 in DNA: TGCAGTGCCACCCTGGGACCGGATTCACCCCTCCACTTT. It translates to CSATLGPDSPLHF.

The V call is TRBV7-9, the J call TRBJ1-3; D is unresolved. Trimming took 4 bases from V and 0 from J, leaving 10 bases between them. Germline CDR1 reads SEHNR; CDR2 reads FQNEAQ (reference sequence). The CDR3 extends over 15 amino acids. The CDR3 nucleotides are TGTGCCAGCAGCTCTCAGGCCACCTCTGGAAACACCATATATTTT. It yields the protein CASSSQATSGNTIYF.

This clonotype was counted ten times or more. A much larger clone differs by one base, so this may be a read error. This chain links TRBV20-1 with TRBJ2-5; 8 bases map to TRBD2. Germline V gene data show CDR1 as DFQATT and CDR2 as SNEGSKA (reference sequence). With 3 bases clipped from V and 11 bases from J, the junction kept 17 bases outside the gene matches. CDR3 size: 15 residues. CDR3 protein: CSARKFTSGYNEQYF. For the CDR3, the DNA is TGCAGTGCTAGGAAATTTACTAGCGGCTACAATGAGCAGTACTTC.

This clonotype was seen a handful of times. J is TRBJ2-7 and V is TRBV7-2; D gene unclear. The germline V gene has CDR1 SGHTA and CDR2 FQGNSA. Trimming took off 5 bases at V and 0 bases at J, with 11 bases between the two ends. This CDR3 comprises 14 residues. For the CDR3, the DNA is TGTGCCAGCAGCCCCAGACGGAACTCCTACGAGCAGTACTTC. Protein: CASSPRRNSYEQYF. The full variable domain, in which reference TRBV7-2 and TRBJ2-7 provide the parts outside the CDR3, is GAGVSQSPSNKVTEKGKDVELRCDPISGHTALYWYRQSLGQGLEFLIYFQGNSAPDKSGLPSDRFSAERTGGSVSTLTIQRTQQEDSAVYLCASSPRRNSYEQYFGPGTRLTVT.

As concerns this clonotype: One end of the junction is discordant with germline, which a read error may explain. The chain has TRBV5-1 and TRBJ2-3; 7 bases map to TRBD1. Germline lookup yields CDR1 SGHRS and CDR2 YFSETQ. CDR3 length: 15 amino acids. The CDR3 sequence: CASSLGDRLTDMQYF. The CDR3 nucleotides read TGCGCCAGCAGCTTAGGGGACAGACTCACAGATATGCAGTATTTT.

This clonotype was recorded many times. The J gene is TRBJ2-7, the V gene TRBV10-2; no firm D call. V was shortened by 2 bases and J by 3 bases, with 5 bases between the two germline ends. Germline V gene lookup returns CDR1 WSHSY and CDR2 SAAADI. This CDR3 is 12 amino acids long. The CDR3 loop is CASSEAYYEQYF. CDR3 DNA: TGCGCCAGCAGTGAGGCCTACTACGAGCAGTACTTC.

This clonotype was detected many times. The chain links TRBV10-3 to TRBJ2-7, with 7 bases lining up with TRBD1. From germline, CDR1 is ENHRY and CDR2 SYGVKD. The length of the CDR3 is 13 residues. The V and J ends lost 5 bases and 4 bases, in that order; junction bases with no gene match: 5. The CDR3 DNA sequence: TGTGCCATCAGTCCCGGGACAGATTACGAGCAGTACTTC. This sequence encodes CAISPGTDYEQYF.

The sample holds a few counts of this clonotype. A much bigger clone sits one base away, suggesting this may be a read error. The chain is built from TRBV29-1 and TRBJ1-1; 7 bases are a match to TRBD1. Germline CDR1 and CDR2: SQVTM and ANQGSEA. The CDR3 covers 13 residues. The CDR3: CCVQQGMNTEAFF. Here the CDR3 DNA reads TGCTGCGTCCAACAGGGGATGAACACTGAAGCTTTCTTT.

This clonotype came up many times. The junction shows a germline mismatch at one end, possibly a read error. This rearrangement joins TRBV7-7 to TRBJ2-3; 12 nucleotides agree with TRBD2. CDR1 SSHAT and CDR2 FNYEAQ come from the germline V gene (reference sequence). CDR3 length equals 15 residues. CDR3: CASSASGGVGDTQYF. CDR3 DNA: TGTGCTAGCAGCGCTAGCGGGGGGGTTGGAGATACGCAGTATTTT.

The rearrangement uses TRBV5-1 and TRBJ2-1; weak D call: TRBD2 (5 bases). The CDR3 loop spans 16 amino acids. Trimming took 2 bases from V and 7 from J, leaving 19 bases between them. Germline V gene lookup returns CDR1 SGHRS and CDR2 YFSETQ. DNA for the CDR3: TGCGCCAGCAGCTTTAGCGTGTGGCCCCCCCGGAATGAGCAGTTCTTC. It codes for CASSFSVWPPRNEQFF.

The sample holds a few counts of this clonotype. This rearrangement joins TRBV9 to TRBJ2-7, with a weak D call TRBD1 (6 bases). Germline V gene lookup returns CDR1 SGDLS and CDR2 YYNGEE. Between the trimmed V and J ends, which lost 0 bases and 7 bases, there was a span of 14 bases. This CDR3 region has 14 residues. This chain's CDR3 is CASSVGVQGNEQYF. DNA for the CDR3: TGTGCCAGCAGCGTAGGAGTACAGGGCAATGAGCAGTACTTC.

This clonotype was counted at least ten times. This rearrangement joins TRBV20-1 to TRBJ2-1; D not certain. This CDR3 is built from 11 residues. Looked up from germline, CDR1 is DFQATT and CDR2 is SNEGSKA (reference sequence). Trimming removed 3 bases at V and 6 bases at J, with 6 bases between. The CDR3 nucleotides read TGCAGTGCTAGTGTAGGCAATGAGCAGTTCTTC. It yields the protein CSASVGNEQFF.

In its sample, this clonotype was seen many times. The CDR3 DNA sequence: TGTGCCAGCAGTCCCACGGGGCTAGCGGTGGGAGATACGCAGTATTTT. Translating gives CASSPTGLAVGDTQYF. This rearrangement joins TRBV6-2 or TRBV6-3 to TRBJ2-3; TRBD2 matches at 7 bases. Trimming took 5 bases from V and 5 from J; bases not matched to a gene: 13. The germline V gene encodes CDR1 MNHEY and CDR2 SVGEGT. This CDR3 region has 16 residues.

This clonotype was seen ten or more times. The rearrangement joins TRBV6-1 to TRBJ1-2, with D hard to call. The germline CDR1 and CDR2 sequences are MNHNS and SASEGT. The CDR3 contains 14 residues. Trimming removed 2 bases at V and 7 bases at J, with 14 bases between. Here the CDR3 DNA reads TGTGCCAGCAGTGAATTGGAGGTGTACGGTGGCTACACCTTC. It encodes CASSELEVYGGYTF.

This clonotype has only a few counts. The gene calls are TRBV20-1 and TRBJ2-5, with unresolved D. Trimming stripped 3 bases from V and 5 bases from J, with 4 bases between. The germline V gene has CDR1 DFQATT and CDR2 SNEGSKA (reference sequence). The length of the CDR3 is 10 residues. CDR3 bases: TGCAGTGCTAGTACCGAGACCCAGTACTTC. Protein sequence: CSASTETQYF.

This clonotype was recorded at least ten times. The V and J genes are TRBV21-1 and TRBJ2-5; the table's TRBD2 call for D was not verified on the DNA. TRBV21-1 represents a pseudogene. This CDR3 is built from 17 residues. The CDR3 bases are TGTGCCAGCAGCAAACTGGGGACTAGCGGGTACCAAGAGACCCAGTACTTC. It is translated as CASSKLGTSGYQETQYF.

This clonotype was seen at least ten times. This sequence joins TRBV3-1 and TRBJ2-1, with a possible D match to TRBD2 (5 bases). This CDR3 region has 14 residues. The ends were cut back, 4 bases at V and 3 bases at J, with 10 bases in the middle. The germline V gene encodes CDR1 LGHDT and CDR2 YNNKEL (reference sequence). Here the CDR3 reads CASSPGGNYNEQFF. The DNA of the CDR3 is TGTGCCAGCAGCCCAGGAGGCAACTACAATGAGCAGTTCTTC.

In its sample, this clonotype was seen a few times. The rearrangement links TRBV28 to TRBJ2-7; 11 nucleotides match TRBD1. The V segment lost 6 bases and the J segment 8 bases; nucleotides outside the gene matches: 9. CDR1 and CDR2 (germline): MDHEN, SYDVKM. The CDR3 runs 14 residues. CDR3 loop: CASRSRDRGIKQYF. The CDR3 coding sequence is TGTGCCAGCAGATCCCGGGACAGGGGGATCAAGCAGTACTTC.

The chain has TRBV19 and TRBJ1-1; D may be TRBD1 (5 bases). Trimming took off 7 bases at V and 1 base at J, with 25 bases between the two ends. The CDR3 totals 18 residues. Germline lookup yields CDR1 LNHDA and CDR2 SQIVND (reference sequence). In DNA form, the CDR3 reads TGTGCCAGTATAAAAGCCCCGTGGGACTTAGAGACGAACACTGAAGCTTTCTTT. It specifies CASIKAPWDLETNTEAFF. The variable domain in full, completed from reference TRBV19 and TRBJ1-1, reads DGGITQSPKYLFRKEGQNVTLSCEQNLNHDAMYWYRQDPGQGLRLIYYSQIVNDFQKGDIAEGYSVSREKKESFPLTVTSAQKNPTAFYLCASIKAPWDLETNTEAFFGQGTRLTVV.

This clonotype was counted ten times or more. The chain recombines TRBV20-1 with TRBJ2-3; D may be TRBD2 (8 bases). The V gene lost 6 bases and the J gene lost 0 bases, with 16 bases spanning the gap. Germline CDR1 reads DFQATT; CDR2 reads SNEGSKA (reference sequence). This CDR3 region has 15 residues. DNA for the CDR3: TGCAGTGCAGGGGGCACGGGGGGGAGCACAGATACGCAGTATTTT. Translated, it gives CSAGGTGGSTDTQYF.

This clonotype was seen many times. The chain recombines TRBV2 with TRBJ2-3; maybe TRBD2 (5 bases). V was cut by 4 bases and J by 1 base, with 6 bases left in between. Germline V gene data show CDR1 as SNHLY and CDR2 as FYNNEI. The CDR3 spans 13 residues. CDR3 residues: CASSGGRTDTQYF. The CDR3 DNA sequence: TGTGCCAGCAGTGGAGGGCGCACAGATACGCAGTATTTT.

This chain connects TRBV20-1 to TRBJ2-1; 9 nucleotides match TRBD2. CDR1 DFQATT and CDR2 SNEGSKA come from the germline V gene (reference sequence). The V segment lost 0 bases and the J segment 10 bases; nucleotides outside the gene matches: 10. This CDR3 contains 15 residues. CDR3 nucleotide sequence: TGCAGTGCTAGAGATCCAACTGGCGGGGGGGCAGAGCAGTTCTTC. It translates to CSARDPTGGGAEQFF.